This T cell receptor beta chain came from a study of beta chain features in type 1 diabetes. Every sorted population was more than 98% pure. Whole-study results and caveats: All four CD4+ subsets from Type 1 diabetes patients carried moderately but significantly shorter TCRB CDR3s. A closer apparent resemblance between naive, central memory and Treg TCRB repertoires was seen in patients than in healthy donors.

This clone has more than one count but fewer than ten. Its target is unknown. The authors reverse transcribed all of the isolated RNA, so sequencing captured expressed TCRB transcripts. Each sample of naive, central memory or regulatory T cells had, on average, about 3.57 million reads. Here immunoSEQ multiplex PCR was the method, and the copy in TCRdb shows in-frame clones only, minus some. The sample contains some 350,000 clones, approximately 13% of which appear only once. The CDR3 extends over 15 amino acids. The chain joins TRBV21-1 to TRBJ2-5; TRBD2 is taken as the D call from the table, unchecked against the DNA. TRBV21-1 is tagged as a pseudogene. The clonotype originates from a woman aged 18-29 years with type 1 diabetes. Sample: naive CD4+ T cells from blood. CDR3 in amino acids: CASSKEGGSQETQYF. The CDR3 nucleotides are TGTGCCAGCAGCAAAGAGGGGGGGTCACAAGAGACCCAGTACTTC.